The entry that follows covers one T cell receptor beta chain sequence. V was pared by 6 bases and J by 8 bases, with 16 bases between. Germline V gene data show CDR1 as ENHRY and CDR2 as SYGVKD. The CDR3 is made up of 13 amino acids. CD45RO-negative, CCR7-selected cells formed the naive CD8 fraction, which excluded terminally differentiated effector memory CD45RA+ cells. The data originate from a study of shared clonotypes between healthy human individuals. Method: immunoSEQ multiplex PCR; TCRdb's copy keeps in-frame clones and lacks some. The sample shows some 800,000 clones, about 92% of them seen only once.

The chain is built from TRBV10-3 and TRBJ1-2; D is perhaps TRBD1 (5 bases). The material sequenced was naive CD8+ T cells sorted from blood. The sequence was collected from a young man in good health. Written as DNA, the CDR3 is TGTGCCATCAGCGGGGGAGTCCTGGAAGGCTACACCTTC. Translated, it gives CAISGGVLEGYTF.